The next 8 T cell receptor beta chains were all read from a single sample in a study of T cells in Graves' hyperthyroidism and ophthalmopathy. What was amplified from RNA transcripts were TCR beta CDR3 regions. An initial round of RT-PCR targeting the TCR CDR3 relied on the HTBI primer set. TCRdb independently ran MiXCR on the multiplex PCR reads; one entry per CDR3 protein. The table lists a few hundred thousand distinct CDR3 sequences, around 21% of them singletons, with around 27% in the top ten. Sequencing was carried out using blood. These receptors all stem from a man between 18 and 29 years old with Graves' hyperthyroidism.

This clonotype was detected ten times or more. The chain employs TRBV7-8 and TRBJ2-7; D is perhaps TRBD1 (5 bases). V was cut by 1 base and J by 3 bases, with 16 bases left in between. This CDR3 comprises 16 residues. In germline, CDR1 is SGHVS, CDR2 FQNEAQ. In nucleotides, the CDR3 is TGTGCCAGCAGCTTAGGACTCTATCAAGGGGTCTACGAGCAGTACTTC. Encoded protein: CASSLGLYQGVYEQYF.

This chain joins TRBV12-3 or TRBV12-4 and TRBJ1-6; 8 bases agree with TRBD1. The CDR3 runs to 16 residues. V shed 3 bases and J 7 bases; nucleotides not matched to a gene: 8. In nucleotides, the CDR3 is TGTGCCAGCAGTTTGATGCCAGGGGGCCAGAATTCACCCCTCCACTTT. It codes for CASSLMPGGQNSPLHF.

At least ten counts were recorded for this clonotype. The genes are TRBV10-3 and TRBJ1-1; no definite D call. The V and J ends lost 2 bases and 3 bases respectively, with 10 bases between them. Germline CDR1 and CDR2: ENHRY and SYGVKD. The CDR3 has 14 residues. This CDR3 is CAISEKKEDTEAFF. CDR3 DNA sequence: TGTGCCATCAGTGAGAAGAAGGAGGACACTGAAGCTTTCTTT.

DNA of the CDR3: TGTGCCAGCAGTTTATACAGCGGGGGGAGCTACAATGAGCAGTTCTTC. It is translated as CASSLYSGGSYNEQFF. The J gene is TRBJ2-1, the V gene TRBV12-3 or TRBV12-4; 9 nucleotides align to TRBD2. CDR3 length equals 16 residues. Trimming at V came to 2 bases and at J to 3 bases, leaving 5 bases not matched to a gene.

Many counts were recorded for this clonotype. Because it lacks the conserved phenylalanine or tryptophan at the end, this CDR3 is likely a read error. The DNA is left out, because the CDR3 cannot be placed on it with certainty; the CDR3 is given as TCRdb lists it. The chain links TRBV5-1 to TRBJ1-5. The CDR3 contains 13 residues when both ends are counted. Germline CDR1 reads SGHRS; CDR2 reads YFSETQ. CDR3 in amino acids: CASSLANLGSLSV.

Ten or more counts support this clonotype. The chain recombines TRBV27 with TRBJ1-5; perhaps TRBD1 as D (6 bases). This CDR3 is 14 amino acids long. Per germline, CDR1 MNHEY and CDR2 SMNVEV (reference sequence). V gave up 5 bases and J gave up 7 bases, with 15 bases separating them. The CDR3: CASSRRGSGQPQHF. For the CDR3, the DNA is TGTGCCAGCAGTCGCAGGGGATCCGGGCAGCCCCAGCATTTT.

In its sample, this clonotype was seen many times. The chain is built from TRBV2 and TRBJ2-7; perhaps TRBD1 as D (5 bases). The length of the CDR3 is 11 residues. V lost 9 bases to trimming and J lost 5 bases, with 11 bases between them. Germline CDR1 and CDR2: SNHLY and FYNNEI. The CDR3 nucleotides read TGTGCCAGGGGGCCCGGAGACGAGCAGTACTTC. It codes for CARGPGDEQYF.

This clonotype was seen ten or more times. The V gene is TRBV12-3 or TRBV12-4, the J gene TRBJ1-5; 11 bases are shared with TRBD1. V was pared by 5 bases and J by 2 bases, with 5 bases of the junction left unmatched. The CDR3 is made up of 16 amino acids. CDR3 nucleotide sequence: TGTGCCAGCAGTCCACGGGACAGGGGGGGCAATCAGCCCCAGCATTTT. Translation: CASSPRDRGGNQPQHF.